This T cell receptor (beta chain) was captured in a study of blood T cell repertoires in COVID-19. Germline V gene data show CDR1 as SGHDN and CDR2 as FVKESK. V dropped 5 bases and J dropped 2; count of bases not matched to a gene: 10. This CDR3 comprises 17 residues. Profiled with immunoSEQ multiplex PCR; TCRdb holds only in-frame clones, not every one. This sample has 200,000 to 250,000 clones; approximately 84% occur once, and the top ten carry roughly 2%. The source of this sequence is a man in his forties or fifties with active or convalescent COVID-19. The V and J genes are TRBV14 and TRBJ2-1, with 9 bases identical to TRBD2. Sequencing input: peripheral blood. The CDR3 coding sequence is TGTGCCAGCAGCTCATTCTGGACTAGCGAGGCCTACAATGAGCAGTTCTTC. Protein sequence: CASSSFWTSEAYNEQFF.